A selection of T cell receptor beta chains follows, all from one sample in a study of Tregs in tolerant kidney transplant recipients. Profiled with immunoSEQ multiplex PCR; TCRdb holds only in-frame clones, not every one. The sample shows about 88,000 clones, about 92% of them seen only once. Sequencing was done on a sample of CD8+ T cells from blood. The receptors come from a human donor in good health. Both conserved end residues are part of each CDR3. The D gene is left open where the match is weak. Not all rows give a size; the values are once, few, many and, for expanded clones, a class.

j_gene	len	v_gene	d_gene	abundance	CDR3aa	CDR3nt
TRBJ2-5	14	TRBV5-4	-	once	CASSLGTGLETQYF	TGTGCCAGCAGCTTGGGCACAGGGCTAGAGACCCAGTACTTC
TRBJ1-6	14	TRBV9	TRBD1	few	CASSPRQGDSPLHF	TGTGCCAGCAGCCCTCGACAGGGGGATTCACCCCTCCACTTT
TRBJ2-1	15	TRBV5-8	-	-	CASSLSLTVYNEQFF	TGTGCCAGCAGCTTGAGCTTGACAGTTTACAATGAGCAGTTCTTC
TRBJ2-5	13	TRBV11-2	-	-	CASSLHRVETQYF	TGTGCCAGCAGCTTGCACAGGGTCGAGACCCAGTACTTC
TRBJ1-1	15	TRBV4-1	-	-	CASSRNSGVNTEAFF	TGCGCCAGCAGCCGAAACAGTGGGGTGAACACTGAAGCTTTCTTT
TRBJ2-7	14	TRBV12-5	-	-	CASGLGGQAYEQYF	TGTGCTAGTGGTTTGGGAGGGCAGGCCTACGAGCAGTACTTC
TRBJ2-1	15	TRBV4-2	TRBD2	-	CASSPTSGPYNEQFF	TGTGCCAGCAGCCCCACTAGCGGTCCCTACAATGAGCAGTTCTTC
TRBJ2-3	17	TRBV4-1	-	once	CASSQTALGLRTDTQYF	TGCGCCAGCAGCCAAACGGCCCTGGGGCTTCGCACAGATACGCAGTATTTT
TRBJ1-1	16	TRBV19	TRBD1	-	CASNPRPGQENTEAFF	TGTGCCAGTAACCCTCGCCCGGGACAGGAGAACACTGAAGCTTTCTTT
TRBJ1-1	15	TRBV15	TRBD1	-	CATSYKQGAKTEAFF	TGTGCCACCAGCTATAAACAGGGGGCAAAAACTGAAGCTTTCTTT
TRBJ2-1	13	TRBV9	-	-	CASSARGAYEQFF	TGTGCCAGCAGCGCTCGGGGGGCATATGAGCAGTTCTTC
TRBJ2-1	14	TRBV11-2	-	-	CASSLLVSYNEQFF	TGTGCCAGCAGCTTACTAGTATCCTACAATGAGCAGTTCTTC
TRBJ2-5	14	TRBV14	-	-	CASSHRWREETQYF	TGTGCCAGCAGCCATAGGTGGAGGGAAGAGACCCAGTACTTC
TRBJ1-5	14	TRBV30	-	-	CAWSVRAALRPQHF	TGTGCCTGGAGTGTACGGGCAGCCCTACGGCCCCAGCATTTT
TRBJ2-4	13	TRBV15	-	-	CATSRVTGWFQYF	TGTGCCACCAGCAGAGTAACAGGGTGGTTTCAGTACTTC
TRBJ2-4	13	TRBV5-1	-	-	CASSLGPKNIQYF	TGCGCCAGCAGCTTGGGTCCCAAAAACATTCAGTACTTC
TRBJ2-1	16	TRBV5-1	-	-	CASTPGQTNSYNEQFF	TGCGCCAGCACCCCGGGTCAAACAAACTCCTACAATGAGCAGTTCTTC
TRBJ2-7	15	TRBV9	TRBD2	-	CASSVGEGIGYEQYF	TGTGCCAGCAGCGTAGGGGAGGGTATAGGGTACGAGCAGTACTTC
TRBJ1-5	16	TRBV2	TRBD1	-	CASSGQGGGGNQPQHF	TGTGCCAGCAGCGGACAGGGCGGGGGGGGCAATCAGCCCCAGCATTTT
TRBJ1-2	15	TRBV6-5	-	-	CASSYGSQKGYGYTF	TGTGCCAGCAGTTACGGATCACAGAAAGGATATGGCTACACCTTC
TRBJ1-5	12	TRBV7-9	-	few	CASSTGYQPQHF	TGTGCCAGCAGTACAGGGTATCAGCCCCAGCATTTT
TRBJ1-6	14	TRBV7-9	-	-	CASSRTDGNSPLHF	TGTGCCAGCAGCCGGACGGATGGGAATTCACCCCTCCACTTT
TRBJ1-1	14	TRBV13	TRBD1	-	CASSSGGMATEAFF	TGTGCCAGCAGCTCAGGGGGCATGGCGACTGAAGCTTTCTTT
TRBJ2-5	13	TRBV7-3	-	-	CASSLGVGETQYF	TGTGCCAGCAGCTTAGGGGTGGGGGAGACCCAGTACTTC
TRBJ2-1	13	TRBV7-6	-	-	CASSLGEGNEQFF	TGTGCCAGCAGCTTAGGAGAGGGCAATGAGCAGTTCTTC
TRBJ2-7	14	TRBV5-1	-	-	CASSFGVEYYEQYF	TGCGCCAGCAGCTTTGGTGTGGAGTACTACGAGCAGTACTTC
TRBJ1-2	13	TRBV30	-	-	CAWSRESNYGYTF	TGTGCCTGGAGCAGGGAAAGTAACTATGGCTACACCTTC
TRBJ1-2	15	TRBV6-4	-	-	CASSDSTGREDGYTF	TGTGCCAGCAGTGACTCGACTGGCAGGGAAGATGGCTACACCTTC
TRBJ2-7	14	TRBV19	TRBD2	-	CASSGLAGSYEQYF	TGTGCCAGTAGTGGACTAGCGGGGTCGTACGAGCAGTACTTC
TRBJ1-1	14	TRBV7-8	-	-	CASSLGGRRTEAFF	TGTGCCAGCAGCTTAGGAGGCCGCCGCACTGAAGCTTTCTTT
TRBJ2-2	14	TRBV6-1	-	-	CASSEGTDTGELFF	TGTGCCAGCAGTGAAGGGACGGACACCGGGGAGCTGTTTTTT
TRBJ2-5	14	TRBV9	-	-	CASSVTGSRETQYF	TGTGCCAGCAGCGTAACAGGGTCGAGGGAGACCCAGTACTTC
TRBJ2-1	15	TRBV5-6	-	-	CASSYETGSYNEQFF	TGTGCCAGCAGCTACGAGACCGGCTCCTACAATGAGCAGTTCTTC
TRBJ2-1	12	TRBV9	-	-	CASSGDSHEQFF	TGTGCCAGCAGCGGCGACAGTCATGAGCAGTTCTTC
TRBJ2-7	17	TRBV27	TRBD1	-	CASSPSPGTGITYEQYF	TGTGCCAGCAGCCCATCTCCCGGGACAGGGATTACCTACGAGCAGTACTTC